The 32 T cell receptor beta chains below come from one sample, sequenced in a study of Graves' ophthalmopathy and Graves' hyperthyroidism. RNA transcripts yielded amplified TCR beta CDR3 regions. The library came from an HTBI-primed first-round RT-PCR and a second-round multiplex PCR. TCRdb re-analysed the multiplex PCR reads in MiXCR, keeping a single row per CDR3 protein. Of 350,000 to 400,000 distinct CDR3 sequences listed, approximately 20% were seen once; the top ten hold roughly 1.4%. The sample taken for sequencing was peripheral blood. The origin of the receptors is a woman aged 18-30 years with Graves' ophthalmopathy.

This chain joins TRBV11-2 and TRBJ1-1; possible D gene TRBD1, 5 bases. The germline CDR1 and CDR2 sequences are SGHAT and FQNNGV. This CDR3 region has 15 residues. V was cut by 2 bases and J by 0 bases, with 10 bases left in between. The CDR3 nucleotides read TGTGCCAGCAGCTTAATTTGGGGGATGAACACTGAAGCTTTCTTT. This codes for CASSLIWGMNTEAFF.

This clonotype has ten or more counts. The CDR3 region has the DNA TGTGCCAGCAGTAGACGGACTAGCGGGAGTCTTACCTACGAGCAGTACTTC. This gives the protein CASSRRTSGSLTYEQYF. The chain carries TRBV28 and TRBJ2-7, with 13 bases fitting TRBD2. Germline CDR1 is MDHEN and CDR2 is SYDVKM. V dropped 5 bases and J dropped 2; count of bases not matched to a gene: 9. CDR3 length equals 17 residues. Based on the CDR3 plus reference TRBV28 and TRBJ2-7, the full variable domain is DVKVTQSSRYLVKRTGEKVFLECVQDMDHENMFWYRQDPGLGLRLIYFSYDVKMKEKGDIPEGYSVSREKKERFSLILESASTNQTSMYLCASSRRTSGSLTYEQYFGPGTRLTVT.

There are many counts of this clonotype. The chain has TRBV30 and TRBJ2-2; 13 bases fit TRBD2. This CDR3 contains 17 residues. V dropped 2 bases and J dropped 2; count of bases not matched to a gene: 5. Germline lookup yields CDR1 GTSNPN and CDR2 SVGIG (reference sequence). CDR3 sequence (DNA): TGTGCCTGGAGTACCTGGGGACTAGCGGGAAACACCGGGGAGCTGTTTTTT. Its protein is CAWSTWGLAGNTGELFF.

The J gene is TRBJ2-2, the V gene TRBV6-1; 9 bases fit TRBD1. This CDR3 is 14 amino acids long. Germline CDR1 and CDR2: MNHNS and SASEGT. V was pared by 7 bases and J by 3 bases, with 3 bases of the junction left unmatched. Written as DNA, the CDR3 is TGTGCCAGCAAAGACAGGGGGTACACCGGGGAGCTGTTTTTT. It specifies CASKDRGYTGELFF.

The V call is TRBV6-5, the J call TRBJ1-5, with D possibly being TRBD1 (5 bases). The V end was cut by 7 bases, the J end by 7 bases, with 14 bases between. Germline assignment: CDR1 MNHEY and CDR2 SVGAGI. This CDR3 has 13 residues. This chain's CDR3 is CASTRDPWQPQHF. The CDR3 DNA is TGTGCCAGCACTCGGGACCCCTGGCAGCCCCAGCATTTT.

This clonotype was seen ten or more times. This chain uses TRBV19 with TRBJ1-5, with 8 bases that match TRBD1. The CDR3 has 15 residues. The germline V gene encodes CDR1 LNHDA and CDR2 SQIVND (reference sequence). J lost 3 bases, V lost 3 bases, and 4 bases had no gene match. CDR3: CASSISGGDNQPQHF. In DNA form, the CDR3 reads TGTGCCAGTAGTATCTCAGGGGGCGACAATCAGCCCCAGCATTTT.

This clonotype was counted ten times or more. The rearrangement joins TRBV15 to TRBJ2-2; 10 nucleotides agree with TRBD1. Germline-derived CDR1 and CDR2 are LNHNV and YYDKDF (reference sequence). The V gene end was trimmed by 0 bases and the J gene end by 6 bases; junction bases not matched to a gene: 10. The CDR3 extends over 18 amino acids. The CDR3 loop is CATSRDLHRDRGPGELFF. DNA of the CDR3: TGTGCCACCAGCAGAGACTTGCACCGGGACAGGGGCCCCGGGGAGCTGTTTTTT.

This clonotype was recorded at least ten times. The V call is TRBV6-4, the J call TRBJ2-3; either TRBD1 or TRBD2 may supply D (6 bases each). Germline V gene lookup returns CDR1 MRHNA and CDR2 SNTAGT. Trimming took off 6 bases at V and 6 bases at J, with 22 bases between the two ends. The CDR3 runs 16 residues. In DNA form, the CDR3 reads TGTGCCAGCAGGGGGACACGGGACTTTCCAAGGGATACGCAGTATTTT. It specifies CASRGTRDFPRDTQYF.

This clonotype has ten or more counts. V gene TRBV20-1 combines with J gene TRBJ2-7, with 8 bases aligning to TRBD1. J lost 2 bases, V lost 1 base, and 13 bases had no gene match. Germline V lookup: CDR1 DFQATT, CDR2 SNEGSKA (reference sequence). The CDR3 consists of 17 residues. The CDR3 is CSARGFGRQGSPYEQYF. The CDR3 DNA follows: TGCAGTGCTAGAGGTTTCGGGAGACAGGGGAGTCCCTACGAGCAGTACTTC.

The chain has TRBV7-2 and TRBJ2-7; 10 nucleotides line up with TRBD2. Germline V lookup: CDR1 SGHTA, CDR2 FQGNSA. Unmatched junction bases numbered 12, after V lost 7 bases and J lost 6 bases. This CDR3 has 15 residues. Written as DNA, the CDR3 is TGTGCCAGCAACTACCCTAGCGGGAGCTCTCGCGAGCAGTACTTC. It yields the protein CASNYPSGSSREQYF.

The J gene is TRBJ2-7, the V gene TRBV27; possibly TRBD1 or TRBD2 for D (5 bases each). Germline CDR1 reads MNHEY; CDR2 reads SMNVEV (reference sequence). Trimming left V 6 bases short and J 1 base short, with 16 bases between. The CDR3 totals 15 residues. CDR3 sequence (DNA): TGTGCCAGCAGCCGCCCCGGGACCGAATCCTACGAGCAGTACTTC. This sequence encodes CASSRPGTESYEQYF.

This clonotype appeared many times. The chain has TRBV6-2 or TRBV6-3 and TRBJ1-1; 7 positions match TRBD1. Losses at the gene ends were 2 bases for V and 0 bases for J; bases not matched to a gene: 6. The CDR3 is 16 amino acids. Germline loops: CDR1 MNHEY, CDR2 SVGEGT. The DNA of the CDR3 is TGTGCCAGCAGTTACCCGACAGGGTCCATGAACACTGAAGCTTTCTTT. Protein product: CASSYPTGSMNTEAFF.

This clonotype was counted at least ten times. This chain connects TRBV30 to TRBJ2-2; 10 bases line up with TRBD1. Germline assignment: CDR1 GTSNPN and CDR2 SVGIG (reference sequence). The CDR3 has 15 amino acids. Trimming removed 8 bases from V and 3 bases from J; junction bases left unmatched: 9. Here the CDR3 DNA reads TGTGCCAAGAGATCCGGGACAGGGGACACCGGGGAGCTGTTTTTT. It specifies CAKRSGTGDTGELFF.

The table lists this clonotype with many counts. This chain joins TRBV9 and TRBJ2-7; no reliable D call. This CDR3 has 13 residues. Germline assignment: CDR1 SGDLS and CDR2 YYNGEE. V gave up 0 bases and J gave up 5 bases, with 9 bases separating them. DNA of the CDR3: TGTGCCAGCAGCGTAGACTGGATCAACGAGCAGTACTTC. Its protein product is CASSVDWINEQYF.

This clonotype was seen ten or more times. This chain joins TRBV19 and TRBJ1-1; the D is unclear. The V end was cut by 8 bases, the J end by 1 base, with 14 bases between. Germline V gene data show CDR1 as LNHDA and CDR2 as SQIVND (reference sequence). This CDR3 is 14 amino acids long. The CDR3 region is CASSNGGWNTEAFF. The CDR3 DNA follows: TGTGCCAGTTCAAACGGTGGCTGGAACACTGAAGCTTTCTTT.

The CDR3 loop is CASSYSGRDLNEQYF. The CDR3 nucleotides are TGTGCCAGCAGCTATAGCGGGAGGGACCTAAACGAGCAGTACTTC. The J gene is TRBJ2-7, the V gene TRBV7-2, with 11 bases aligning to TRBD2. Unmatched junction bases numbered 7, after V lost 4 bases and J lost 5 bases. Germline V CDR1 and CDR2: SGHTA, FQGNSA. The CDR3 consists of 15 residues.

The chain is built from TRBV6-1 and TRBJ1-1; D gene unclear. The germline CDR1 and CDR2 sequences are MNHNS and SASEGT. The V and J ends lost 6 bases and 6 bases respectively, with 14 bases between them. The CDR3 is made up of 13 amino acids. This chain's CDR3 is CASRLDADPEAFF. DNA for the CDR3: TGTGCCAGCAGACTGGACGCGGACCCTGAAGCTTTCTTT.

The CDR3: CASSLSQGGYEQYF. The CDR3 bases are TGTGCCAGCAGCTTAAGCCAGGGTGGCTACGAGCAGTACTTC. The gene calls are TRBV7-2 and TRBJ2-7, with D possibly TRBD1 on 5 matching bases. V was cut by 2 bases and J by 3 bases, with 11 bases left in between. This CDR3 has 14 amino acids. Germline V gives CDR1 SGHTA, CDR2 FQGNSA.

This clonotype was recorded at least ten times. The chain is built from TRBV7-8 and TRBJ2-2, with D possibly matching TRBD2 (6 bases). V was cut by 2 bases and J by 0 bases, with 10 bases left in between. This CDR3 spans 16 amino acids. CDR1 and CDR2 from the germline V gene are SGHVS and FQNEAQ. The CDR3 reads CASSLRGWANTGELFF. In nucleotides, the CDR3 is TGTGCCAGCAGCTTACGGGGGTGGGCGAACACCGGGGAGCTGTTTTTT.

This chain joins TRBV5-1 and TRBJ2-5; the match to TRBD1 covers 9 bases. The germline V gene encodes CDR1 SGHRS and CDR2 YFSETQ. The CDR3 runs to 15 residues. Trimming cost V 4 bases and J 4 bases; bases outside gene matches: 8. CDR3 DNA sequence: TGCGCCAGCAGCGGATGGGGACAGGGAGGAGAGACCCAGTACTTC. It is translated as CASSGWGQGGETQYF.

This clonotype was counted at least ten times. The chain links TRBV28 to TRBJ1-1; D gene ambiguous. From germline, CDR1 is MDHEN and CDR2 SYDVKM. This CDR3 region has 16 residues. The V end was cut by 5 bases, the J end by 0 bases, with 16 bases between. DNA of the CDR3: TGTGCCAGCAGTCCCCGAGGCAGGACCATGAACACTGAAGCTTTCTTT. Protein sequence: CASSPRGRTMNTEAFF.

At least ten counts were recorded for this clonotype. Here the CDR3 reads CASSAQTGIDTEAFF. The DNA of the CDR3 is TGTGCCAGCAGCGCACAAACCGGGATCGACACTGAAGCTTTCTTT. V and J are TRBV9 and TRBJ1-1; D call uncertain. In germline, CDR1 is SGDLS, CDR2 YYNGEE. CDR3 size: 15 residues. V lost 3 bases, J lost 3 bases, and 15 bases lay in between.

This clonotype was observed at least ten times. V and J are TRBV7-2 and TRBJ2-7, with a possible D match to TRBD1 (5 bases). The germline CDR1 and CDR2 sequences are SGHTA and FQGNSA. The germline V and J ends were trimmed by 6 bases and 1 base, with 10 bases remaining between them. The CDR3 totals 13 residues. CDR3 region: CASSLRVSYEQYF. CDR3 bases: TGTGCCAGCAGTCTCAGGGTTTCCTACGAGCAGTACTTC. The whole variable domain, remainder taken from reference TRBV7-2 and TRBJ2-7, is GAGVSQSPSNKVTEKGKDVELRCDPISGHTALYWYRQSLGQGLEFLIYFQGNSAPDKSGLPSDRFSAERTGGSVSTLTIQRTQQEDSAVYLCASSLRVSYEQYFGPGTRLTVT.

This clonotype occurred many times. The rearrangement joins TRBV7-8 to TRBJ2-7, with 13 bases fitting TRBD2. V lost 1 base, J lost 6 bases, and 9 bases stayed unmatched. Germline values: CDR1 SGHVS, CDR2 FQNEAQ. This CDR3 contains 17 residues. This chain's CDR3 is CASSLGPLTSGRPEQYF. The CDR3 region has the DNA TGTGCCAGCAGCTTAGGACCTTTGACTAGCGGGAGGCCCGAGCAGTACTTC.

V usage is TRBV27 and J usage is TRBJ1-5; D is ambiguous. V shed 0 bases and J shed 7 bases, with 10 bases lying between them. This CDR3 has 14 residues. The germline V gene encodes CDR1 MNHEY and CDR2 SMNVEV (reference sequence). CDR3 amino acids: CASSLSGLKQPQHF. CDR3 sequence (DNA): TGTGCCAGCAGTTTATCCGGGCTGAAACAGCCCCAGCATTTT.

This clonotype occurred many times. The rearrangement uses TRBV3-1 and TRBJ1-1, with D uncertain. Germline CDR1 is LGHDT and CDR2 is YNNKEL (reference sequence). With 0 bases removed from V and 11 bases from J, the gap between germline ends came to 7 bases. The CDR3 runs 11 residues. This chain's CDR3 is CASSQDGGAFF. The CDR3 nucleotides read TGTGCCAGCAGCCAAGATGGAGGGGCTTTCTTT.

This clonotype was observed at least ten times. The CDR3: CATSGVLNTEAFF. The CDR3 coding sequence is TGTGCCACCAGTGGAGTCTTGAACACTGAAGCTTTCTTT. The chain recombines TRBV24-1 with TRBJ1-1, with D unresolved. The germline gives CDR1 KGHDR, CDR2 SFDVKD. V lost 5 bases, J lost 0 bases, and 6 bases lay in between. The CDR3 covers 13 residues.

This clonotype showed up many times. V gene TRBV11-2 combines with J gene TRBJ1-1; 7 bases line up with TRBD1. The V gene's germline CDR1 is SGHAT and CDR2 FQNNGV. This CDR3 has 17 residues. V lost 5 bases to trimming and J lost 2 bases; unmatched junction nucleotides: 14. CDR3 sequence: CASSQGGGGKKNTEAFF. The CDR3, as DNA: TGTGCCAGCAGCCAAGGGGGCGGGGGAAAGAAAAACACTGAAGCTTTCTTT.

In this sample, this clonotype turned up many times. This chain connects TRBV30 to TRBJ2-2; D is unresolved. V lost 0 bases to trimming and J lost 0 bases, with 8 bases between them. Germline CDR1 reads GTSNPN; CDR2 reads SVGIG (reference sequence). This CDR3 contains 15 residues. This CDR3 reads CAWSVLLTNTGELFF. DNA for the CDR3: TGTGCCTGGAGTGTACTGTTAACGAACACCGGGGAGCTGTTTTTT.

This clonotype came up many times. A junction end diverges from the germline sequence, so it may reflect a read error. This sequence joins TRBV7-2 and TRBJ1-2, with D tentatively TRBD1 (6 bases). The CDR3 is 14 residues long. Germline V gene sequence: CDR1 SGHTA, CDR2 FQGNSA. The CDR3 protein is CANSLDFRGGGYTF. CDR3 coding DNA: TGTGCCAACAGCTTAGATTTCAGGGGCGGTGGCTACACCTTC. Full variable domain (missing parts from reference TRBV7-2 and TRBJ1-2): GAGVSQSPSNKVTEKGKDVELRCDPISGHTALYWYRQSLGQGLEFLIYFQGNSAPDKSGLPSDRFSAERTGGSVSTLTIQRTQQEDSAVYLCANSLDFRGGGYTFGSGTRLTVV.

The rearrangement uses TRBV9 and TRBJ2-5; 8 nucleotides agree with TRBD2. The CDR3 has 19 amino acids. J gave up 4 bases and V 0 bases, and 17 bases lay outside the gene matches. The germline V gene encodes CDR1 SGDLS and CDR2 YYNGEE. The CDR3 DNA follows: TGTGCCAGCAGCGTAGGGCCCCCGGGGGCGGGGGGCAGCGGAGAGACCCAGTACTTC. It encodes CASSVGPPGAGGSGETQYF.

This clonotype occurred many times. The rearrangement uses TRBV11-2 and TRBJ1-1, with TRBD1 matching 7 bases. The CDR3 runs to 14 residues. Trimming took 3 bases from V and 4 from J; bases not matched to a gene: 5. Germline-derived CDR1 and CDR2 are SGHAT and FQNNGV. The CDR3 region is CASSFDRVSTEAFF. CDR3 coding DNA: TGTGCCAGCAGCTTCGACAGGGTCAGCACTGAAGCTTTCTTT.